These 14 T cell receptor beta chains were sequenced from one sample in a study of T-cell reconstitution after alpha-beta-depleted transplantation in children. Unique molecular identifiers were incorporated when the TCRbeta library was constructed. TCRdb re-derived calls from the PCR reads in MiXCR, one entry per CDR3 protein. The table lists about 980,000 distinct CDR3 sequences, about 29% of them singletons. The sequencing used PBMCs, mostly from graft donor cells, collected 360 days after TCRalphabeta/CD19-depleted stem cell transplant. These receptors were obtained from a boy under two years old who had a stem cell transplant for SCID, so the T cells may come from the graft donor.

V is TRBV5-5 and J is TRBJ2-5; D possibly uses TRBD1 or TRBD2 (5 bases each). Germline CDR1 is SGHKS and CDR2 is YYEKEE (reference sequence). CDR3 length: 15 amino acids. V lost 4 bases, J lost 1 base, and 14 bases lay in between. CDR3 nucleotides: TGTGCCAGCAGCCGCAGTCCAGGGACCCAAGAGACCCAGTACTTC. Translating gives CASSRSPGTQETQYF.

The chain combines TRBV4-2 with TRBJ2-1; 14 bases are shared with TRBD2. Per germline, CDR1 LGHNA and CDR2 YNFKEQ. The CDR3 runs to 17 residues. V gave up 3 bases and J gave up 8 bases; unmatched junction bases: 9. The CDR3 DNA sequence: TGTGCCAGCAGCCATGGACTAGCGGGGGGTTACCGGGATGAGCAGTTCTTC. Protein product: CASSHGLAGGYRDEQFF.

The chain links TRBV2 to TRBJ2-3, with D perhaps given as TRBD1 or TRBD2 (5 bases each). This CDR3 contains 13 residues. V dropped 4 bases and J dropped 4 bases, with 9 bases sitting between them. Looked up from germline, CDR1 is SNHLY and CDR2 is FYNNEI. The CDR3 coding sequence is TGTGCCAGCAGTGTGGGGGTCGCAGATACGCAGTATTTT. Its translation: CASSVGVADTQYF.

The V gene is TRBV20-1, the J gene TRBJ1-1; D ambiguous. The germline V gene has CDR1 DFQATT and CDR2 SNEGSKA (reference sequence). The CDR3 is made up of 14 amino acids. V was cut by 1 base and J by 1 base, with 10 bases left in between. The CDR3 is CSARVVRPNTEAFF. CDR3 bases: TGCAGTGCTAGAGTTGTCCGACCGAACACTGAAGCTTTCTTT.

This clonotype was counted only a few times. The chain uses TRBV20-1 and TRBJ2-2; tentatively, D is TRBD2 (5 bases). The CDR3 is made up of 16 amino acids. Germline V CDR1 and CDR2: DFQATT, SNEGSKA (reference sequence). The ends were cut back, 0 bases at V and 0 bases at J, with 11 bases in the middle. This CDR3 is CSARDRASPNTGELFF. In DNA form, the CDR3 reads TGCAGTGCTAGAGATCGGGCTAGCCCGAACACCGGGGAGCTGTTTTTT.

V gene TRBV30 combines with J gene TRBJ1-5; D might be TRBD1 (6 bases). The CDR3 contains 14 residues. Trimming took off 1 base at V and 4 bases at J, with 11 bases between the two ends. Germline CDR1 GTSNPN, CDR2 SVGIG (reference sequence). Here the CDR3 reads CAWSGTETNQPQHF. DNA of the CDR3: TGTGCCTGGAGTGGGACAGAGACTAATCAGCCCCAGCATTTT.

The J gene is TRBJ1-1, the V gene TRBV5-1, with D possibly TRBD1 on 6 matching bases. The length of the CDR3 is 14 residues. V lost 1 base to trimming and J lost 8 bases, with 15 bases between them. Germline CDR1 SGHRS, CDR2 YFSETQ. The CDR3 nucleotides read TGCGCCAGCAGCTTGACAGGGATGTTGGTAGAAGCTTTCTTT. Its translation: CASSLTGMLVEAFF.

This clonotype was seen more than once but under ten times. The J gene is TRBJ2-5, the V gene TRBV5-1, with D maybe TRBD1 (5 bases). The CDR3 extends over 14 amino acids. The germline V gene has CDR1 SGHRS and CDR2 YFSETQ. Trimming shortened V by 0 bases and J by 5 bases, and 11 bases separated the two germline ends. CDR3 protein: CASSLAETDETQYF. In DNA, the CDR3 is TGCGCCAGCAGCTTGGCCGAGACAGATGAGACCCAGTACTTC.

This chain uses TRBV6-5 with TRBJ2-1; D tentatively fits TRBD1 or TRBD2 (5 bases each). The germline V gene has CDR1 MNHEY and CDR2 SVGAGI. The CDR3 is 16 residues long. V dropped 0 bases and J dropped 3 bases, with 12 bases sitting between them. CDR3 residues: CASSYSRTGGYNEQFF. DNA for the CDR3: TGTGCCAGCAGTTACTCGAGGACTGGGGGCTACAATGAGCAGTTCTTC.

The chain employs TRBV29-1 and TRBJ2-7; no firm D call. The ends were cut back, 2 bases at V and 6 bases at J, with 11 bases in the middle. Germline lookup yields CDR1 SQVTM and CDR2 ANQGSEA. This CDR3 is built from 12 residues. The CDR3 is CSVEPVGGEQYF. The CDR3 region has the DNA TGCAGCGTTGAACCAGTCGGTGGCGAGCAGTACTTC.

This clonotype occurred a few times. This chain links TRBV28 with TRBJ2-2, with D unclear. Trimming pared 3 bases from V and 2 bases from J, leaving 19 bases between. Per the germline V gene, CDR1 is MDHEN and CDR2 is SYDVKM. The CDR3 length is 18 residues. The CDR3 DNA reads TGTGCCAGCAGTTTTTATTGGAACAGCCTGTCAAACACCGGGGAGCTGTTTTTT. Translating it yields CASSFYWNSLSNTGELFF.

This clonotype came up a few times. The rearrangement uses TRBV28 and TRBJ2-1, with a weak D call TRBD1 (6 bases). The CDR3 has 17 residues. V lost 4 bases and J lost 0, with 16 bases in between. Per the germline V gene, CDR1 is MDHEN and CDR2 is SYDVKM. The CDR3 loop reads CASSWPRTASSYNEQFF. CDR3 DNA sequence: TGTGCCAGCAGTTGGCCCCGGACAGCGAGCTCCTACAATGAGCAGTTCTTC.

The CDR3 protein is CASSALSGELFF. The CDR3 DNA follows: TGTGCCAGCAGTGCTCTATCCGGGGAGCTGTTTTTT. The chain is built from TRBV2 and TRBJ2-2; D gene unclear. Germline CDR1 is SNHLY and CDR2 is FYNNEI. The CDR3 totals 12 residues. V was trimmed by 4 bases and J by 6 bases, leaving 6 bases between them.

This clonotype was counted only a few times. The chain is built from TRBV12-3 or TRBV12-4 and TRBJ1-5, with 9 positions matching TRBD1. This CDR3 comprises 14 residues. Trimming at V came to 6 bases and at J to 0 bases, leaving 0 bases not matched to a gene. The CDR3 sequence: CASRTGGSNQPQHF. CDR3 bases: TGTGCCAGCAGGACAGGGGGTAGCAATCAGCCCCAGCATTTT.